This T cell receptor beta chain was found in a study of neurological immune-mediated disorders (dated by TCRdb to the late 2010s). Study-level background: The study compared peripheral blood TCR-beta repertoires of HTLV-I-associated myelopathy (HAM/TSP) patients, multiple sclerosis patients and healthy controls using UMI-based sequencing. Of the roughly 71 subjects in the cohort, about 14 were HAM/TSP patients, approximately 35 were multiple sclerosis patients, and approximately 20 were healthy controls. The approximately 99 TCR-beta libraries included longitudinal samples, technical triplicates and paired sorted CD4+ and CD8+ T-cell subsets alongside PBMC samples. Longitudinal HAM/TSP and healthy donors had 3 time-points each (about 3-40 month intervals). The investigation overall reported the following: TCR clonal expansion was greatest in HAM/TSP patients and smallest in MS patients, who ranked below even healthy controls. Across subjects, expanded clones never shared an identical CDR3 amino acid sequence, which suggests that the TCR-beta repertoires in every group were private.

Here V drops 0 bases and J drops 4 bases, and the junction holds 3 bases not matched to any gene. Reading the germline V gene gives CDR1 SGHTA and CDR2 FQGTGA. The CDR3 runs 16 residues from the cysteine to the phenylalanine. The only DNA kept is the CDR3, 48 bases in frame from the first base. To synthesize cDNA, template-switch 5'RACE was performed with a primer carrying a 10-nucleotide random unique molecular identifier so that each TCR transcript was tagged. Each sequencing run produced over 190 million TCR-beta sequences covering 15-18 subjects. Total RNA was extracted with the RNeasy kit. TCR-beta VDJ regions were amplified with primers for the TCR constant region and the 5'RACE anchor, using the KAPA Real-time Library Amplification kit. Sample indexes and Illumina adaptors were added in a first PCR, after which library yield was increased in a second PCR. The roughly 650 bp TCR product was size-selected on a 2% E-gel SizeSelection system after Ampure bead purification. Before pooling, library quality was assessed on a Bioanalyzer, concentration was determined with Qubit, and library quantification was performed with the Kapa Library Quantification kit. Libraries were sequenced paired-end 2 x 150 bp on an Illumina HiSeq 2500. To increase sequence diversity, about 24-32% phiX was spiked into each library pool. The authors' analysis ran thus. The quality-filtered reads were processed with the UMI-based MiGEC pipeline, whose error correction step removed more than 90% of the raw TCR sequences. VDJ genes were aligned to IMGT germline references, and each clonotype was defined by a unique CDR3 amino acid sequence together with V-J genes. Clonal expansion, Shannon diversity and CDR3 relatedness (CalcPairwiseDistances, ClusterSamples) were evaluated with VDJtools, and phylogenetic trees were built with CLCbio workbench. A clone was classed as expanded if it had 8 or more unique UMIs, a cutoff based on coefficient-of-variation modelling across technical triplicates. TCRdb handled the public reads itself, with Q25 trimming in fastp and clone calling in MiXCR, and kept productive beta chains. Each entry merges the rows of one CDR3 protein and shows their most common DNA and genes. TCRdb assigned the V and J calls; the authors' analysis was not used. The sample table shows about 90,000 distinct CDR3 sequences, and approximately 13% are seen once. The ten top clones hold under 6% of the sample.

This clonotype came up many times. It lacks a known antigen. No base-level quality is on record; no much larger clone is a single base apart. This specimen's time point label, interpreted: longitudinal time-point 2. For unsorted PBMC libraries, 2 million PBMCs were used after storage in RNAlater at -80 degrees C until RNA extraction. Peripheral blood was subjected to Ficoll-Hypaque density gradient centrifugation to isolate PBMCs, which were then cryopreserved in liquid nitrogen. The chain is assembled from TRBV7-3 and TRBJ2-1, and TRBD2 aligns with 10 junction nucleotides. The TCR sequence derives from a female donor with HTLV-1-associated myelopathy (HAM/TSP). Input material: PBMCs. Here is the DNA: TGTGCCAGCAGCTTAACAGTAGCGGGGGGTTACAATGAGCAGTTCTTC. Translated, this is CASSLTVAGGYNEQFF. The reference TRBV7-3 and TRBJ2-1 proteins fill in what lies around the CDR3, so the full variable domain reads GAGVSQTPSNKVTEKGKYVELRCDPISGHTALYWYRQSLGQGPEFLIYFQGTGAADDSGLPNDRFFAVRPEGSVSTLKIQRTERGDSAVYLCASSLTVAGGYNEQFFGPGTRLTVL.